This T cell receptor beta chain was sequenced for a study of OX40 agonist ivuxolimab in advanced cancers. At the level of the study: Dose-escalation patients had hepatocellular carcinoma, melanoma, renal cell or head and neck cancer.

This clone was recorded once. Between the trimmed V and J ends, which lost 2 bases and 10 bases, there was a span of 11 bases. The germline V gene has CDR1 MNHNY and CDR2 SVGAGI (reference sequence). CDR3 length: 12 residues. The assay was immunoSEQ multiplex PCR, and TCRdb's table has in-frame clones only and misses some. This sample has approximately 74,000 clones, with around 90% found just once. This TCR derives from an adult with an advanced solid tumor such as melanoma, head and neck, liver or kidney cancer. V gene TRBV6-6 combines with J gene TRBJ1-2; D gene ambiguous. Here the sequenced sample was CD4+ or CD8+ T cells sorted from blood, taken in a trial of the OX40 agonist ivuxolimab. The CDR3 sequence: CASSYTPPVYTF. DNA of the CDR3: TGTGCCAGCAGTTACACCCCGCCAGTCTACACCTTC.